This TCR beta chain derives from a study of T-cell memory formation after mild COVID-19. Overall study findings and caveats: Contracting CD4+ clones sat mainly in CM and EM; CD8+ in EMRA. Memory sampled before infection contained some responding clones, suggesting cross-reactive memory joined. Clones contracting over day 15 to 85 were CD4/CD8 balanced, with later expanders leaning CD4+.

Constant-segment primers and 5'RACE yielded cDNA libraries for TCR alpha and TCR beta, each carrying sample barcodes and UMIs. TCRdb called the 5' RACE reads again in MiXCR, with one record for every CDR3 protein. The sample has 400,000 to 550,000 distinct CDR3 sequences, nearly 25% seen once. The V and J ends lost 1 base and 6 bases respectively, with 6 bases between them. The CDR3 covers 13 residues. Germline V lookup: CDR1 MNHNY, CDR2 SVGAGI (reference sequence). About this clonotype itself: Its antigen remains unidentified.

The TCR sequence derives from an adult woman who had mild COVID-19 (a few samples of this study predate the infection). Cell type and time point are not known. The V gene is TRBV6-6, the J gene TRBJ2-2, with no clear D. Sequencing was carried out using PBMCs or a T cell subset sorted from them (not recorded which). This CDR3 is CASSYWDAGELFF. The CDR3 region has the DNA TGTGCCAGCAGTTACTGGGATGCCGGGGAGCTGTTTTTT.